Below, 28 T cell receptor beta chains from the same sample are listed, as sequenced in a study of CD8+ T cells in alopecia areata listed by TCRdb under 2018. In light of the paper, this sample's time point label describes: around 29 days on oral tofacitinib. Sample treatment or condition, as interpreted from the label and publication: oral pan-JAK inhibitor, 5-10 mg twice daily. Library creation used the immunoSEQ multiplex PCR assay. To provide template for TCR sequencing, every sample had RNA extracted and reverse transcribed into cDNA. Sourced from immuneACCESS, this table was stored by TCRdb with only in-frame sequences that have V and J called. A share of the clones is absent; for the studies checked, an unresolved V gene accounts for under half, and the remainder has no known explanation. A total of about 200,000 clones appear in this sample, around three fifths of them only once. The top ten clones comprise 1.5% to 2% of the sample.

The sequencing used CD4+ T cells sorted from blood, collected at week 4, from a patient treated with tofacitinib. These receptors came from a human donor with alopecia areata.

This chain joins TRBV7-2 and TRBJ1-1; D may be TRBD1 (6 bases). The CDR3 length is 14 residues. CDR1 and CDR2 from the germline V gene are SGHTA and FQGNSA. Between the trimmed V and J ends, which lost 5 bases and 4 bases, there was a span of 14 bases. The CDR3 region is CASSPPGGRTEAFF. CDR3 bases: TGTGCCAGCAGCCCCCCCGGGGGGCGCACTGAAGCTTTCTTT.

This clone came up a few times. The V and J genes are TRBV7-8 and TRBJ2-1; 13 nucleotides match TRBD2. Losses at the gene ends were 6 bases for V and 8 bases for J; bases not matched to a gene: 13. The germline gives CDR1 SGHVS, CDR2 FQNEAQ. The CDR3 totals 17 residues. CDR3 sequence reads: CASSPTVLAGGLDEQFF. The DNA of the CDR3 is TGTGCCAGCAGTCCGACCGTACTAGCGGGGGGGCTCGATGAGCAGTTCTTC.

This clone occurred a few times. The chain combines TRBV12-5 with TRBJ2-2; perhaps TRBD1 as D (6 bases). The CDR3 runs 15 residues. Trimming removed 0 bases at V and 1 base at J, with 6 bases between. Germline values: CDR1 LGHNT, CDR2 FRNRAP. The CDR3 sequence: CASGLVQGNTGELFF. The CDR3 DNA is TGTGCTAGTGGTTTGGTACAGGGGAACACCGGGGAGCTGTTTTTT.

This sequence joins TRBV29-1 and TRBJ2-7; D possibly matches TRBD1 or TRBD2 (7 bases each). This CDR3 spans 14 amino acids. V lost 7 bases, J lost 3 bases, and 19 bases lay in between. Germline assignment: CDR1 SQVTM and CDR2 ANQGSEA. CDR3 amino acids: CSAGGDRAFYEQYF. DNA of the CDR3: TGCAGCGCGGGGGGTGACAGGGCCTTCTACGAGCAGTACTTC.

This clone was detected a few times. V usage is TRBV5-1 and J usage is TRBJ2-7, with D unresolved. Per the germline V gene, CDR1 is SGHRS and CDR2 is YFSETQ. There are 14 residues in the CDR3. Trimming pared 7 bases from V and 0 bases from J, leaving 14 bases between. This CDR3 is CASCHGATSYEQYF. CDR3 sequence (DNA): TGCGCCAGCTGCCACGGCGCGACCTCCTACGAGCAGTACTTC. Supplemented by reference TRBV5-1 and TRBJ2-7, the full variable domain reads KAGVTQTPRYLIKTRGQQVTLSCSPISGHRSVSWYQQTPGQGLQFLFEYFSETQRNKGNFPGRFSGRQFSNSRSEMNVSTLELGDSALYLCASCHGATSYEQYFGPGTRLTVT.

This clone was seen more than once but under ten times. V is TRBV14 and J is TRBJ1-1; D is perhaps TRBD1 (5 bases). This CDR3 spans 14 amino acids. CDR1 SGHDN and CDR2 FVKESK come from the germline V gene. Between the trimmed V and J ends, which lost 4 bases and 0 bases, there was a span of 9 bases. DNA of the CDR3: TGTGCCAGCAGCCCTAGGGGATTGAACACTGAAGCTTTCTTT. It codes for CASSPRGLNTEAFF. Drawing the rest from reference TRBV14 and TRBJ1-1, the complete variable domain is EAGVTQFPSHSVIEKGQTVTLRCDPISGHDNLYWYRRVMGKEIKFLLHFVKESKQDESGMPNNRFLAERTGGTYSTLKVQPAELEDSGVYFCASSPRGLNTEAFFGQGTRLTVV.

The chain joins TRBV5-1 to TRBJ1-6; TRBD1 matches at 7 bases. Germline assignment: CDR1 SGHRS and CDR2 YFSETQ. This CDR3 is 15 amino acids long. The trim removed 7 bases at V and 9 bases at J, leaving 13 bases unmatched. The CDR3 region is CASAYDQGDGSPLHF. The CDR3 DNA reads TGCGCCAGCGCCTATGACCAGGGGGACGGTTCACCCCTCCACTTT.

The chain has TRBV2 and TRBJ2-6, with D hard to call. V shed 3 bases and J shed 0 bases, with 6 bases lying between them. The CDR3 has 15 amino acids. CDR1 and CDR2 (germline): SNHLY, FYNNEI. The CDR3 loop is CASSDWSSGANVLTF. For the CDR3, the DNA is TGTGCCAGCAGTGATTGGAGCTCTGGGGCCAACGTCCTGACTTTC.

The genes are TRBV5-1 and TRBJ2-3; TRBD2 matches 10 bases. The CDR3 runs to 17 residues. Losses at the gene ends were 4 bases for V and 0 bases for J; bases not matched to a gene: 8. Germline V gene data show CDR1 as SGHRS and CDR2 as YFSETQ. As DNA, the CDR3 is TGCGCCAGCAGCGGTACTAGCGGGGCCGCTAGCACAGATACGCAGTATTTT. It specifies CASSGTSGAASTDTQYF.

V usage is TRBV2 and J usage is TRBJ2-5, with D unclear. This CDR3 is 13 amino acids long. The germline V gene encodes CDR1 SNHLY and CDR2 FYNNEI. V shed 5 bases and J shed 1 base, with 8 bases lying between them. CDR3 amino acids: CASSPRTQETQYF. Written as DNA, the CDR3 is TGTGCCAGCAGTCCTAGGACCCAAGAGACCCAGTACTTC.

The J gene is TRBJ2-3, the V gene TRBV9; no clear D gene. The CDR3 length is 13 residues. Trimming shortened V by 5 bases and J by 0 bases, and 7 bases separated the two germline ends. CDR1 is SGDLS, CDR2 YYNGEE, per germline. The CDR3 sequence: CASSVVSTDTQYF. CDR3 in DNA: TGTGCCAGCAGTGTCGTTAGCACAGATACGCAGTATTTT.

This clone came up a few times. This rearrangement joins TRBV5-1 to TRBJ1-4, with D unclear. Germline lookup yields CDR1 SGHRS and CDR2 YFSETQ. Trimming took 4 bases from V and 7 from J, leaving 11 bases between them. The CDR3 contains 13 residues. The CDR3 spells CASSPVVAEKLFF. Here the CDR3 DNA reads TGCGCCAGCAGCCCGGTAGTCGCTGAAAAACTGTTTTTT.

This rearrangement joins TRBV14 to TRBJ1-1; D perhaps matches TRBD1 (6 bases). This CDR3 has 17 residues. Deletions cut 1 base from V and 2 bases from J, with 17 bases between. Germline-derived CDR1 and CDR2 are SGHDN and FVKESK. The CDR3 nucleotides are TGTGCCAGCAGCCAAGGGCTCGGGACAACAAAAAACACTGAAGCTTTCTTT. Translation: CASSQGLGTTKNTEAFF.

The rearrangement links TRBV7-2 to TRBJ1-2, with D perhaps matching TRBD1 (5 bases). CDR3 size: 15 residues. Per the germline V gene, CDR1 is SGHTA and CDR2 is FQGNSA. V was pared by 1 base and J by 3 bases, with 12 bases between. The chain's CDR3 is CASSLEAGRDYGYTF. The CDR3 region has the DNA TGTGCCAGCAGCTTAGAGGCAGGGCGAGACTATGGCTACACCTTC.

The J gene is TRBJ2-6, the V gene TRBV30; D unclear. The V end was cut by 2 bases, the J end by 4 bases, with 12 bases between. Germline V CDR1 and CDR2: GTSNPN, SVGIG (reference sequence). This CDR3 contains 15 residues. The CDR3 bases are TGTGCCTGGAGTTCTGCCCGAAGAGGGGCCAACGTCCTGACTTTC. Translating gives CAWSSARRGANVLTF.

The chain couples TRBV13 to TRBJ2-3; the D gene could be TRBD1 or TRBD2 (5 bases each). CDR3 length: 15 amino acids. CDR1 is PRHDT and CDR2 is FYEKMQ in the germline V gene (reference sequence). V dropped 5 bases and J dropped 3 bases, with 15 bases sitting between them. The CDR3 protein is CASSAGTANTDTQYF. The CDR3 bases are TGTGCCAGCAGCGCTGGGACGGCCAATACAGATACGCAGTATTTT. The full variable domain, with the rest looked up from reference TRBV13 and TRBJ2-3, is AAGVIQSPRHLIKEKRETATLKCYPIPRHDTVYWYQQGPGQDPQFLISFYEKMQSDKGSIPDRFSAQQFSDYHSELNMSSLELGDSALYFCASSAGTANTDTQYFGPGTRLTVL.

This rearrangement joins TRBV2 to TRBJ2-3; D assignment may be TRBD1 or TRBD2 (5 bases each). CDR1 is SNHLY, CDR2 FYNNEI, per germline. This CDR3 spans 14 amino acids. V was shortened by 6 bases and J by 7 bases, with 17 bases between the two germline ends. CDR3 sequence reads: CASRGIRQTNTQYF. In DNA form, the CDR3 reads TGTGCCAGCAGGGGGATCCGACAGACTAATACGCAGTATTTT.

The genes are TRBV5-1 and TRBJ1-2; D is unclear. Germline CDR1 reads SGHRS; CDR2 reads YFSETQ. Between the trimmed V and J ends, which lost 4 bases and 8 bases, there was a span of 15 bases. The CDR3 consists of 13 residues. This chain's CDR3 is CASSDGSNGGYTF. For the CDR3, the DNA is TGCGCCAGCAGCGACGGGTCTAATGGGGGCTACACCTTC.

The rearrangement uses TRBV2 and TRBJ1-2; the D gene is possibly TRBD1 (6 bases). V was trimmed by 10 bases and J by 6 bases, leaving 15 bases between them. This CDR3 region has 12 residues. The V gene's germline CDR1 is SNHLY and CDR2 FYNNEI. The CDR3 DNA is TGTGCCATTAGACAGGAACCGGATGGCTACACCTTC. This encodes CAIRQEPDGYTF.

This clone was detected ten times or more. The rearrangement joins TRBV5-1 to TRBJ1-1; D unclear. The V gene's germline CDR1 is SGHRS and CDR2 YFSETQ. The CDR3 is 14 amino acids. V was clipped by 1 base and J by 4 bases, with 11 bases between them. The CDR3 protein is CASSLRRGSTEAFF. CDR3 bases: TGCGCCAGCAGCTTGAGGAGAGGAAGCACTGAAGCTTTCTTT.

The V call is TRBV7-8, the J call TRBJ2-2; D not resolved. The CDR3 is 12 amino acids. Germline CDR1 is SGHVS and CDR2 is FQNEAQ. V was shortened by 5 bases and J by 8 bases, with 9 bases between the two germline ends. The CDR3 nucleotides are TGTGCCAGCAGCCCTTCTAAGGGGGAGCTGTTTTTT. Protein sequence: CASSPSKGELFF.

The V gene is TRBV29-1, the J gene TRBJ2-3; no clear D gene. The CDR3 length is 12 residues. V dropped 2 bases and J dropped 6 bases, with 9 bases sitting between them. Germline assignment: CDR1 SQVTM and CDR2 ANQGSEA. CDR3 coding DNA: TGCAGCGTTGAAATGCTCGGGGATACGCAGTATTTT. Amino acids: CSVEMLGDTQYF.

The chain uses TRBV6-1 and TRBJ2-5; 15 positions agree with TRBD2. CDR3 length: 18 residues. The germline gives CDR1 MNHNS, CDR2 SASEGT. J was trimmed by 5 bases and V by 2 bases; bases with no gene match: 9. CDR3 nucleotide sequence: TGTGCCAGCAGTGAACAAAGGGGACTAGCGGGGGGCTGGGAGACCCAGTACTTC. It encodes CASSEQRGLAGGWETQYF.

The genes are TRBV29-1 and TRBJ1-1, with 8 bases identical to TRBD1. Germline CDR1 SQVTM, CDR2 ANQGSEA. CDR3 length: 13 amino acids. Trimming at V came to 8 bases and at J to 1 base, leaving 6 bases not matched to a gene. The CDR3: CSLADRANTEAFF. The DNA for the CDR3 is TGCAGCCTTGCGGACAGGGCGAACACTGAAGCTTTCTTT.

The rearrangement uses TRBV2 and TRBJ1-5, with D possibly TRBD1 on 5 matching bases. This CDR3 comprises 16 residues. Germline V gene lookup returns CDR1 SNHLY and CDR2 FYNNEI. Trimming stripped 5 bases from V and 4 bases from J, with 18 bases between. The CDR3 sequence: CASSNGGRGDNQPQHF. The CDR3 DNA follows: TGTGCCAGCAGTAACGGGGGTAGAGGGGATAATCAGCCCCAGCATTTT.

This clone was seen a handful of times. The V and J genes are TRBV29-1 and TRBJ2-5, with 7 positions matching TRBD2. After removal of 6 bases from V and 7 bases from J, the junction contained 14 bases not matched to a gene. The CDR3 has 14 residues. CDR1 is SQVTM, CDR2 ANQGSEA, per germline. The CDR3 coding sequence is TGCAGCGTCTCCAGCGGGGCTACGGAAGGGACCCAGTACTTC. Its translation is CSVSSGATEGTQYF.

The table lists this clone with a few counts. The chain carries TRBV14 and TRBJ2-7; 7 positions agree with TRBD1. After removal of 4 bases from V and 3 bases from J, the junction contained 6 bases not matched to a gene. The CDR3 extends over 14 amino acids. Looked up from germline, CDR1 is SGHDN and CDR2 is FVKESK. CDR3 in amino acids: CASSRQGGYYEQYF. The CDR3 DNA is TGTGCCAGCAGCCGACAGGGCGGGTACTACGAGCAGTACTTC.

The chain joins TRBV5-6 to TRBJ1-1; 8 bases map to TRBD1. The CDR3 runs to 13 residues. The germline gives CDR1 SGHDT, CDR2 YYEEEE. V gave up 4 bases and J gave up 4 bases; unmatched junction bases: 3. The CDR3 sequence: CASSPGQGTEAFF. In DNA, the CDR3 is TGTGCCAGCAGCCCAGGACAGGGCACTGAAGCTTTCTTT.